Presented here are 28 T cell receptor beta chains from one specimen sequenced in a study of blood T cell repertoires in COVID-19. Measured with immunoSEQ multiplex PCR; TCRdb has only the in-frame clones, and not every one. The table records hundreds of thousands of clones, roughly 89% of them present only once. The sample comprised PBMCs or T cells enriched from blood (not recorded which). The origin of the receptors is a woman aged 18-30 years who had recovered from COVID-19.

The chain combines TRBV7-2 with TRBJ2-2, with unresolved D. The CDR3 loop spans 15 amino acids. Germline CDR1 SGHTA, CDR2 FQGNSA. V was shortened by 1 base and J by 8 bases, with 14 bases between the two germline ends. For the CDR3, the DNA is TGTGCCAGCAGCTTAGTGTGGGTAGCTTCTGGGGAGCTGTTTTTT. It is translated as CASSLVWVASGELFF.

In DNA form, the CDR3 reads TGTGCCAGTAGTGCCAGAGCAGGGTATTGGCAGCCCCAGCATTTT. As protein: CASSARAGYWQPQHF. This chain uses TRBV19 with TRBJ1-5; D is perhaps TRBD1 (5 bases). This CDR3 is built from 15 residues. Per germline, CDR1 LNHDA and CDR2 SQIVND (reference sequence). Trimming cost V 5 bases and J 7 bases, with 18 bases left between them.

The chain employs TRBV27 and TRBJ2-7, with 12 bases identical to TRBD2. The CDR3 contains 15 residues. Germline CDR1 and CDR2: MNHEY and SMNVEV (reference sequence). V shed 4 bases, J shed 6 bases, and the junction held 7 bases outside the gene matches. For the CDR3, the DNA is TGTGCCAGCAGTTCCCGACTAGCGGGAGAGCTCGAGCAGTACTTC. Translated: CASSSRLAGELEQYF.

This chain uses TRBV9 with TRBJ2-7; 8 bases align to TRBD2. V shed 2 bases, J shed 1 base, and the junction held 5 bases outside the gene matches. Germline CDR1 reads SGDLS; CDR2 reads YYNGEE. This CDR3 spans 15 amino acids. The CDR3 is CASSVGSGISYEQYF. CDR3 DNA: TGTGCCAGCAGCGTTGGTAGCGGGATATCCTACGAGCAGTACTTC.

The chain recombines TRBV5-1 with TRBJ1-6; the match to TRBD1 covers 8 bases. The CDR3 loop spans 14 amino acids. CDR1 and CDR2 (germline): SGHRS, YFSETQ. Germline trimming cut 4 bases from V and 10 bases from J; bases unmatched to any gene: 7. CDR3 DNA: TGCGCCAGCAGCCCCCCACAGGGGGACTCACCCCTCCACTTT. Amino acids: CASSPPQGDSPLHF.

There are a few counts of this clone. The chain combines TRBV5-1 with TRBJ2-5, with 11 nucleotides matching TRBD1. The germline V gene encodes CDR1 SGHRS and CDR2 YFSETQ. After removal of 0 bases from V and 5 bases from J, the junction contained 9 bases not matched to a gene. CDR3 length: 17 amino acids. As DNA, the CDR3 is TGCGCCAGCAGCTTGGAGCCCGGGACAGGGGGTGCGGAGACCCAGTACTTC. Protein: CASSLEPGTGGAETQYF.

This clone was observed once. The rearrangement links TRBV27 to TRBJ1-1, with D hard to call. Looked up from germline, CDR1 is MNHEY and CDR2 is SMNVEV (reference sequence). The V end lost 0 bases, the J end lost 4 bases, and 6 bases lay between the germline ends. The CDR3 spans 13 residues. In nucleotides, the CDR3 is TGTGCCAGCAGTTTATCGGTGAGCACTGAAGCTTTCTTT. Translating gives CASSLSVSTEAFF.

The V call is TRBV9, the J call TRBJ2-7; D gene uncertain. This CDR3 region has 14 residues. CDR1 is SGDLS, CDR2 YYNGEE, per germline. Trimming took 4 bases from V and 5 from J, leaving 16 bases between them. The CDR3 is CASSKRSQLDEQYF. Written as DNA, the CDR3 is TGTGCCAGCAGCAAGCGTAGCCAACTCGACGAGCAGTACTTC.

CDR3 bases: TGTGCCTGGAGTGCCAGGGGGCGGCGGACTGAAGCTTTCTTT. It yields the protein CAWSARGRRTEAFF. The gene calls are TRBV30 and TRBJ1-1; 8 bases fit TRBD1. The V segment lost 1 base and the J segment 5 bases; nucleotides outside the gene matches: 6. The CDR3 extends over 14 amino acids. CDR1 and CDR2 (germline): GTSNPN, SVGIG (reference sequence).

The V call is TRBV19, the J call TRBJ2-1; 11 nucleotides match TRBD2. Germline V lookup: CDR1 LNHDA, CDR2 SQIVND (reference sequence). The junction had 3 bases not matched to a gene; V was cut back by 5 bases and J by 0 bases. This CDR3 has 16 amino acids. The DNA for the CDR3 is TGTGCCAGTAGTTTACTAGCGGGAGACTCCTACAATGAGCAGTTCTTC. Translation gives CASSLLAGDSYNEQFF.

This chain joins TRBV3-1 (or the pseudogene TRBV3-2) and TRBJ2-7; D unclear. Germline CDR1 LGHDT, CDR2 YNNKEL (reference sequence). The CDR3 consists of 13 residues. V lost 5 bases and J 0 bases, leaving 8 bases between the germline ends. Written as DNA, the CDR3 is TGTGCCAGCAGCACCCACTCCTCCTACGAGCAGTACTTC. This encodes CASSTHSSYEQYF.

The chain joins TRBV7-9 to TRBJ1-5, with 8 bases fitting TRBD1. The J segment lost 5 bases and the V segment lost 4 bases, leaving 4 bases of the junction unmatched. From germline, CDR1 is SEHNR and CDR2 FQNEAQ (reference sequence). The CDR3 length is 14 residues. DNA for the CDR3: TGTGCCAGCAGCTACGGACAGGGTCATCAGCCCCAGCATTTT. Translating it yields CASSYGQGHQPQHF.

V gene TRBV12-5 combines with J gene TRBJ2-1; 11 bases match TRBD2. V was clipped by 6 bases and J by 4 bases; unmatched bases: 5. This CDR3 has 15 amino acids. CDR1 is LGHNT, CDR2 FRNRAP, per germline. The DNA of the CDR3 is TGTGCTAGTGGACCTACTAGCGGGAGTTACAATGAGCAGTTCTTC. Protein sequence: CASGPTSGSYNEQFF.

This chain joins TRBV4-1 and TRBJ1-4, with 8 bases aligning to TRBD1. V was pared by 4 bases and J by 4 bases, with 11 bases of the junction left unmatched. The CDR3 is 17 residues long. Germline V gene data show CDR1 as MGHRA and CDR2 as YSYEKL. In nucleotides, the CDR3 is TGCGCCAGCAGCCCCACAGGCAACAGGGGGAATAATGAAAAACTGTTTTTT. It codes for CASSPTGNRGNNEKLFF.

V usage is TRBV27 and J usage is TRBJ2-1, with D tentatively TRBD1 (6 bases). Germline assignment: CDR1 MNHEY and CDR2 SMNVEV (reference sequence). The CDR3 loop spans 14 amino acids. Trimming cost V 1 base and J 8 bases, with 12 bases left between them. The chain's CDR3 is CASSLLVRGYEQFF. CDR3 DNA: TGTGCCAGCAGTTTATTGGTCAGGGGTTATGAGCAGTTCTTC.

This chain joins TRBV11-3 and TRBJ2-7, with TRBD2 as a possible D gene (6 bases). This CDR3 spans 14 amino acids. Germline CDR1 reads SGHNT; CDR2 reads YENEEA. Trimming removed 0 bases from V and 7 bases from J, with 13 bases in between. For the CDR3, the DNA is TGTGCCAGCAGCTTAGAACCCCGCGGGACTGAGCAGTACTTC. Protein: CASSLEPRGTEQYF.

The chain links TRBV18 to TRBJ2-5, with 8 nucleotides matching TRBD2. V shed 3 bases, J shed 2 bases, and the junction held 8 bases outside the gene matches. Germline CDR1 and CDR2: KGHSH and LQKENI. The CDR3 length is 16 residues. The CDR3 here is CASSPQAGVAQETQYF. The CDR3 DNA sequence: TGTGCCAGCTCACCCCAAGCGGGAGTGGCTCAAGAGACCCAGTACTTC.

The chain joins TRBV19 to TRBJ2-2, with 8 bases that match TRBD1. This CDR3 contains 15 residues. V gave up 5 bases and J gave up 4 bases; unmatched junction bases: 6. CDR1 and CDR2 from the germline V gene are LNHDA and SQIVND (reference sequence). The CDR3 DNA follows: TGTGCCAGTAGTCTCCGACAGGGGAGCACCGGGGAGCTGTTTTTT. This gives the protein CASSLRQGSTGELFF. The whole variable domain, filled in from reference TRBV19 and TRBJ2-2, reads DGGITQSPKYLFRKEGQNVTLSCEQNLNHDAMYWYRQDPGQGLRLIYYSQIVNDFQKGDIAEGYSVSREKKESFPLTVTSAQKNPTAFYLCASSLRQGSTGELFFGEGSRLTVL.

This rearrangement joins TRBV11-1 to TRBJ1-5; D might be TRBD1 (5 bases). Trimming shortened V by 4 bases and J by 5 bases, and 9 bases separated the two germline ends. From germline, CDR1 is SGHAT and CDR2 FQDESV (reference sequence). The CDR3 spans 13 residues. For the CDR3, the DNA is TGTGCCAGCAGCTGGGCCAGGGATCAGCCCCAGCATTTT. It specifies CASSWARDQPQHF.

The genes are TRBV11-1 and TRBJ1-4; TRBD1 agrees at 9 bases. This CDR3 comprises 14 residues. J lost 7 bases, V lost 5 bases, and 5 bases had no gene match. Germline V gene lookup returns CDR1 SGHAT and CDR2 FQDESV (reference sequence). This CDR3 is CASSQQGAGEKLFF. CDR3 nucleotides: TGTGCCAGCAGCCAACAGGGGGCTGGTGAAAAACTGTTTTTT.

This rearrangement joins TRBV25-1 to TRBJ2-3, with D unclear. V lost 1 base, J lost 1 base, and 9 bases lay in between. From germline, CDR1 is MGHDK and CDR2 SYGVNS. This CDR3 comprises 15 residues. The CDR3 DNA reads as TGTGCCAGCAGTGAATCCGGTATTGGCACAGATACGCAGTATTTT. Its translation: CASSESGIGTDTQYF.

The CDR3 coding sequence is TGTGCCAGCAGCAGCACGGGGGAAGGTCAGCCCCAGCATTTT. Amino acids: CASSSTGEGQPQHF. The V gene is TRBV21-1, the J gene TRBJ1-5. TRBV21-1 is a recognized pseudogene. The CDR3 has 14 residues.

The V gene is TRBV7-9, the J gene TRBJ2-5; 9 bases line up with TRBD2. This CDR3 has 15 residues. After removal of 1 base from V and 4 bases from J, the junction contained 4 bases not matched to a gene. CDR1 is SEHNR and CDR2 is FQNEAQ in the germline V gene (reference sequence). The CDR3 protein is CASSLGAGGRETQYF. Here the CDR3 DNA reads TGTGCCAGCAGCTTAGGGGCGGGAGGGCGAGAGACCCAGTACTTC.

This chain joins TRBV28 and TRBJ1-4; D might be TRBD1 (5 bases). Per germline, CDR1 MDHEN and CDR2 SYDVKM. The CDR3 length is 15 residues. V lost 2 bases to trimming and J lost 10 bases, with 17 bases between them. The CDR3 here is CASSLIRRVPGKLFF. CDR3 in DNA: TGTGCCAGCAGTTTAATCCGCAGGGTCCCCGGAAAACTGTTTTTT.

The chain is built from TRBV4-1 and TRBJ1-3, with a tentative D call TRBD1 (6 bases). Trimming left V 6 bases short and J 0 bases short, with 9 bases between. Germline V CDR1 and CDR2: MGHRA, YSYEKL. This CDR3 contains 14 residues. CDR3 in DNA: TGCGCCAGCAGTACAGGGAGCTCTGGAAACACCATATATTTT. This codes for CASSTGSSGNTIYF.

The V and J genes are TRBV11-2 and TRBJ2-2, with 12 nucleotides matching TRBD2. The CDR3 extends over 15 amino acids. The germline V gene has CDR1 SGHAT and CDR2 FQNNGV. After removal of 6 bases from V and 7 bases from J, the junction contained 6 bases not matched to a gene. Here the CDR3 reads CASSQLAGGHGELFF. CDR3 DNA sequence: TGTGCCAGCAGTCAACTAGCGGGAGGCCACGGGGAGCTGTTTTTT. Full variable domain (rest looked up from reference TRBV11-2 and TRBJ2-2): EAGVAQSPRYKIIEKRQSVAFWCNPISGHATLYWYQQILGQGPKLLIQFQNNGVVDDSQLPKDRFSAERLKGVDSTLKIQPAKLEDSAVYLCASSQLAGGHGELFFGEGSRLTVL.

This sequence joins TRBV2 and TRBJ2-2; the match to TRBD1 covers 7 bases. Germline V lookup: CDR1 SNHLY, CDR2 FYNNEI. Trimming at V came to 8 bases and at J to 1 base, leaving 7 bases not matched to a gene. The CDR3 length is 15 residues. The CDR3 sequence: CASSSDRRNTGELFF. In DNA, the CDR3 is TGTGCCAGCTCCTCGGACAGGAGGAACACCGGGGAGCTGTTTTTT.

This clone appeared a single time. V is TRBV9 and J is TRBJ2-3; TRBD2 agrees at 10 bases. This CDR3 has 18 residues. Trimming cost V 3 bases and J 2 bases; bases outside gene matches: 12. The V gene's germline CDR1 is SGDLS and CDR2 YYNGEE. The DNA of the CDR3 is TGTGCCAGCAGCGCCGTAATTAGCGGGGGGACCCCCACAGATACGCAGTATTTT. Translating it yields CASSAVISGGTPTDTQYF.